This T cell receptor beta chain was observed in a study of somatic mutations in cytotoxic T cells in rheumatoid arthritis. Germline CDR1 SGDLS, CDR2 YYNGEE. V lost 4 bases, J lost 1 base, and 7 bases stayed unmatched. This CDR3 is 15 amino acids long. This clone appeared a few times. Assay used: immunoSEQ multiplex PCR; TCRdb lists only in-frame clones, some missing. Altogether around 15,000 clones are present, roughly four fifths being singletons, with the ten largest covering about a sixth. The chain links TRBV9 to TRBJ1-1, with 7 bases aligning to TRBD1. This TCR was sampled from a woman in her forties or fifties with rheumatoid arthritis. Sequenced material: CD8+ T cells sorted from blood. CDR3 DNA sequence: TGTGCCAGCAGCACGGGACAGCTGACGAACACTGAAGCTTTCTTT. Its protein is CASSTGQLTNTEAFF. The complete variable domain, with remaining parts taken from reference TRBV9 and TRBJ1-1, reads DSGVTQTPKHLITATGQRVTLRCSPRSGDLSVYWYQQSLDQGLQFLIQYYNGEERAKGNILERFSAQQFPDLHSELNLSSLELGDSALYFCASSTGQLTNTEAFFGQGTRLTVV.